The rows below give T cell receptor beta chains drawn from one sample of a study of cytomegalovirus exposure and HLA in healthy donors. TCRdb's table, derived via immunoSEQ multiplex PCR, lists solely in-frame clones and lacks some. The repertoire holds about 170,000 clones, approximately 86% seen once, with approximately 2% in the top ten. The sequenced material came from PBMCs. The origin of the receptors is a woman between 18 and 29 years old in good health and CMV-seronegative. The CDR3 runs from the conserved cysteine through the conserved F or W. The order of the fields is D gene, J gene, V gene, CDR3 length, clone size, CDR3 protein, CDR3 DNA. A D gene is named only where the DNA matches it firmly. Where a row states a size, it is once, few, many or the class of an expanded clone; other rows omit it.

NA | TRBJ1-2 | TRBV7-2 | 11 | once | CASSLVGVYTF | TGTGCCAGCAGCTTAGTAGGAGTCTACACCTTC
NA | TRBJ1-2 | TRBV5-1 | 13 | NA | CASSLGSSYGYTF | TGCGCCAGCAGCTTGGGGAGTAGCTATGGCTACACCTTC
TRBD2 | TRBJ2-7 | TRBV5-1 | 15 | NA | CASATSGSEVYEQYF | TGCGCCAGCGCTACTAGCGGGAGCGAGGTCTACGAGCAGTACTTC
NA | TRBJ2-7 | TRBV21-1 | 16 | NA | CASSSGQGANTYEQYF | TGTGCCAGCAGCAGCGGACAGGGGGCGAATACCTACGAGCAGTACTTC
TRBD1 | TRBJ2-7 | TRBV4-1 | 15 | NA | CASSQRGQGTYEQYF | TGCGCCAGCAGCCAGAGGGGACAGGGTACCTACGAGCAGTACTTC
TRBD1 | TRBJ1-1 | TRBV23-1 | 19 | NA | CASSQAPLPPGQGITEAFF | TGCGCCAGCAGTCAAGCCCCCCTTCCTCCGGGACAGGGTATCACTGAAGCTTTCTTT
NA | TRBJ2-7 | TRBV18 | 14 | NA | CASSPVTGESEQYF | TGTGCCAGCTCACCCGTCACGGGGGAAAGCGAGCAGTACTTC
NA | TRBJ2-7 | TRBV4-1 | 16 | NA | CASSQGPAPSSYEQYF | TGCGCCAGCAGCCAAGGACCAGCGCCGAGCTCCTACGAGCAGTACTTC
NA | TRBJ1-5 | TRBV19 | 15 | NA | CASSWTLEGNQPQHF | TGTGCCAGTAGTTGGACTTTAGAGGGCAATCAGCCCCAGCATTTT
NA | TRBJ2-7 | TRBV7-2 | 12 | NA | CASRERVGEQYF | TGTGCCAGCAGGGAGAGAGTTGGCGAGCAGTACTTC
TRBD1 | TRBJ2-5 | TRBV5-1 | 16 | NA | CASSTLGDSRQETQYF | TGCGCCAGCAGCACTCTCGGGGACAGCAGACAAGAGACCCAGTACTTC
TRBD2 | TRBJ2-1 | TRBV5-1 | 17 | NA | CASSLEWGTSGGNEQFF | TGCGCCAGCAGCTTGGAGTGGGGGACTAGCGGGGGAAATGAGCAGTTCTTC
NA | TRBJ2-5 | TRBV29-1 | 12 | NA | CSVYYREETQYF | TGCAGCGTATACTACAGGGAAGAGACCCAGTACTTC
TRBD1 | TRBJ2-7 | TRBV6-5 | 14 | NA | CASSYKGASYEQYF | TGTGCCAGCAGTTACAAGGGGGCCTCCTACGAGCAGTACTTC
TRBD1 | TRBJ2-1 | TRBV6-1 | 13 | few | CASTRTGFNEQFF | TGTGCCAGCACCCGGACAGGTTTCAATGAGCAGTTCTTC
NA | TRBJ2-7 | TRBV9 | 17 | NA | CASSASPGLASSYEQYF | TGTGCCAGCAGCGCCAGCCCGGGGCTAGCGTCCTCTTACGAGCAGTACTTC
TRBD1 | TRBJ1-1 | TRBV27 | 17 | NA | CASSLQGAEKGATEAFF | TGTGCCAGCAGTTTACAGGGGGCGGAAAAAGGAGCCACTGAAGCTTTCTTT
TRBD1 | TRBJ2-7 | TRBV29-1 | 14 | once | CSVLGDRGAYEQYF | TGCAGCGTTTTGGGGGACAGGGGGGCCTACGAGCAGTACTTC
TRBD1 | TRBJ1-2 | TRBV2 | 14 | NA | CASSDQGANYGYTF | TGTGCCAGCAGTGATCAGGGGGCTAACTATGGCTACACCTTC
NA | TRBJ1-3 | TRBV30 | 11 | NA | CAWTGKDTIYF | TGTGCCTGGACGGGAAAGGACACCATATATTTT
TRBD2 | TRBJ2-3 | TRBV11-3 | 13 | NA | CASSLVAGGTQYF | TGTGCCAGCAGCTTAGTTGCGGGGGGTACGCAGTATTTT
NA | TRBJ1-1 | TRBV5-1 | 16 | NA | CASSLERGQLFTEAFF | TGCGCCAGCAGCTTGGAGCGCGGGCAGCTTTTCACTGAAGCTTTCTTT
TRBD1 | TRBJ2-1 | TRBV5-1 | 15 | NA | CASSQGQGATPEQFF | TGCGCCAGCAGCCAGGGACAGGGGGCCACACCGGAGCAGTTCTTC
NA | TRBJ1-2 | TRBV6-1 | 12 | NA | CASQVPSDYYTF | TGTGCCAGCCAGGTGCCGTCCGACTACTACACCTTC
NA | TRBJ1-5 | TRBV29-1 | 13 | NA | CSVEQGSNQPQHF | TGCAGCGTTGAACAGGGTAGCAATCAGCCCCAGCATTTT
NA | TRBJ1-2 | TRBV7-9 | 13 | few | CASSLPNRESYTF | TGTGCCAGCAGCTTACCGAACAGGGAGAGCTACACCTTC
TRBD1 | TRBJ2-7 | TRBV9 | 14 | NA | CASSVGDRPLEQYF | TGTGCCAGCAGCGTAGGGGACAGGCCCTTGGAGCAGTACTTC
NA | TRBJ1-2 | TRBV6-5 | 15 | few | CASSRDNRGHYGYTF | TGTGCCAGCAGTAGGGACAATCGAGGGCACTATGGCTACACCTTC